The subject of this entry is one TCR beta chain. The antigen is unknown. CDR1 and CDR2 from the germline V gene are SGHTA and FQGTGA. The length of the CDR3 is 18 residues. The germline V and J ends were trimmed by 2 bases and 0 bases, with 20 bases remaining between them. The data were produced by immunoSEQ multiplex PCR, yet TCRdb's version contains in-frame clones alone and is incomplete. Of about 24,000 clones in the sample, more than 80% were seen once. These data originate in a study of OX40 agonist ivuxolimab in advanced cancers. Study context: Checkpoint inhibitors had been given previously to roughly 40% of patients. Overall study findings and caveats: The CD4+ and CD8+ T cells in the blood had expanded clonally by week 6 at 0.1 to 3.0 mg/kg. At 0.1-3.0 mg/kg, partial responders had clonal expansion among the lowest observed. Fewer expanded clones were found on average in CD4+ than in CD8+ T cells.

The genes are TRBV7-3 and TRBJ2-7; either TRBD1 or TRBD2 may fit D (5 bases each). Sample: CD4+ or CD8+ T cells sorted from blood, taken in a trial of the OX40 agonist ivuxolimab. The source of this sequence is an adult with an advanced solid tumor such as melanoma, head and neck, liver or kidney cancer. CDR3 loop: CASSLGTSNSQNSYEQYF. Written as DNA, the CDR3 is TGTGCCAGCAGCTTAGGGACGTCCAACTCACAAAACTCCTACGAGCAGTACTTC.